This T cell receptor beta chain was identified during a study of Ad26.COV2.S vaccination and SARS-CoV-2 variants (dated by TCRdb to about 2021). In terms of the full investigation: Vaccine-arm donors were drawn from COV1001, a multicentre, randomized, double-blind, placebo-controlled phase I-IIa trial of Ad26.COV2.S in healthy adults. Investigators did not know the trial group allocation while performing experiments and assessing outcomes. The TCR-sequenced set comprised approximately 32 samples: approximately 20 Ad26.COV2.S vaccine recipients, 5 placebo recipients and 8 SARS-CoV-2 convalescent individuals. Participants in the trial were split at random into five groups of five each, receiving low-dose or high-dose Ad26.COV2.S once or twice, or else placebo on both occasions. The specificity and breadth of SARS-CoV-2-reactive T cell receptors after Ad26.COV2.S vaccination were assessed by TCRbeta repertoire sequencing. Ad26.COV2.S was administered intramuscularly at a dose of 5x10^10 or 1x10^11 viral particles, either as one shot or as two shots given 56 days apart.

TCRbeta CDR3 regions were sequenced with the immunoSEQ Assay. After extraction, genomic DNA underwent amplification by bias-controlled multiplex PCR, followed by high-throughput sequencing. As for how the authors treated the data: To quantify the absolute abundance of every unique TCRbeta CDR3 region, sequences were collapsed and filtered. T cell fraction was estimated by normalizing TCRbeta template counts to usable DNA, with usable DNA measured through amplification of reference genes found in all nucleated cells. Repertoire TCRs were annotated as SARS-CoV-2-specific by exact matching of V gene, CDR3 amino acid sequence and J gene to a known reactive TCR set. The reference SARS-CoV-2 TCR set came from MIRA and was filtered for enrichment in COVID-19-positive ImmuneCODE repertoires, removing public or cross-reactive TCRs. Using the MIRA antigens, annotated TCRs were further analysed by specific ORF or by position within an ORF. Breadth was defined as annotated unique rearrangements over total unique productive rearrangements; depth was the summed frequency of those rearrangements. Two-sided Wilcoxon rank-sum tests were applied when comparing TCR breadth between groups. Held by TCRdb, this immuneACCESS table contains in-frame sequences only and omits some clones. Under half of the omission traces to an unresolved V gene where checked; the cause of the rest is unknown. The DNA gave D and trimming, while V, J and clone size come from that table. This sample is represented by 350,000 to 500,000 clones; around 90% of them were singletons. The ten largest clones represent about 4.1% of the sample.

Here is what the overall study found, with its caveats: It was noted by the authors that total T cell responses may have been underestimated by the TCR breadth and depth analyses. Spike-specific TCR breadth was higher in Ad26.COV2.S recipients than in placebo recipients (P = 0.0014). Substantial breadth of spike-specific CD8+ and CD4+ T cell responses was reported after vaccination. Vaccine and placebo recipients had comparable non-spike TCR breadth, which fits with the vaccine containing only spike. The study was not powered to compare responses between vaccine doses or regimens.

Note on this clone: This receptor's antigen is unknown. No base quality values were provided; no much bigger clone lies one nucleotide off.

V trim: 5 bases; J trim: 2 bases; unmatched bases: 7. From the cysteine up to the phenylalanine, the CDR3 has a length of 15 residues. The kept DNA is CDR3 alone, 45 bases in frame from the first base. CDR1 MNHEY and CDR2 SMNVEV are derived from the germline V gene (reference sequence). The treatment or condition label, as the study defines it: about 20 received Ad26.COV2.S at low or high dose, single or two shots; about 5 received placebo; per-sample allocation not given. Repertoires of vaccine and placebo recipients were sequenced from samples taken on day 63 after the first injection. In Cohort 1b, about 25 adults aged 18-55 years were enrolled at a single site in Boston, USA, between 29 July and 7 August 2020. Ad26.COV2.S was a replication-incompetent adenovirus type 26 vector expressing a prefusion-stabilized SARS-CoV-2 spike protein from the original Wuhan strain.

Specimen: peripheral blood, collected in a trial of Ad26.COV2.S vaccine versus placebo. The TCR was taken from a person aged 18-65 years who received the Ad26.COV2.S COVID-19 vaccine or a placebo. Recombination joined TRBV27 with TRBJ2-7; 9 nucleotides in the junction match TRBD2. DNA sequence: TGTGCCAGCAGTGACGGACTAGCGCTGACCTACGAGCAGTACTTC. This gives the protein CASSDGLALTYEQYF.